This T cell receptor (beta chain) appears in the sequencing data of a study of T-cell memory formation after mild COVID-19 (dated by TCRdb to the early 2020s). Describing the broader study: TCR sequence clusters from the two donors were found to be largely donor specific. Longitudinal TCRalpha and TCRbeta repertoire sequencing tracked T-cell clones expanding and contracting after mild COVID-19 in a couple of donors. The cohort comprised two young, previously healthy adult volunteers, one female and one male. Study-wide findings and limitations: Balanced CD4/CD8 phenotypes were observed for clones contracting from day 15 to 85, whereas a bias towards CD4+ was observed for a second wave of clones expanding from day 15 to 37. The detection of some responding clones in pre-infection memory suggests that pre-existing cross-reactive memory T cells joined the SARS-CoV-2 response. SARS-CoV-2 specificity was not confirmed for the second-wave clones peaking on day 37. Only two mild cases were covered by the study, and larger cohorts that include severe cases with pre-infection samples were considered necessary. Contracting CD4+ clones appeared mostly in the CM and EM memory subsets, whereas CD8+ clones were enriched in EMRA.

The sequencer listed for this sample is Illumina NovaSeq 6000. TCRalpha and TCRbeta cDNA libraries were constructed by 5'RACE with constant-segment primers, with sample barcodes and unique molecular identifiers being introduced. Trizol reagent was used to extract RNA from every sample. Libraries were amplified in two PCR steps, with a second sample barcode and Illumina TruSeq adapters added in the second step. The libraries were sequenced on an Illumina NovaSeq using 2 x 150 bp paired-end reads. Processing in the source paper ran as follows. The reads were demultiplexed and collapsed into UMI-guided consensus sequences using migec v1.2.7. With mixcr v2.1.11, UMI consensuses were aligned to TRA and TRB V and J templates and assembled into clonotypes. Expanded or contracted clonotypes were those called significant by both edgeR and NoisET, with noise models trained on biological replicates. edgeR calls used a false discovery rate-adjusted p below 0.01 and a log2 fold-change threshold of 1. As an exploratory analysis of dynamics, PCA with hierarchical clustering was applied to max-normalized trajectories of the 1000 most abundant clonotypes. Each responding clone was given a CD4 or CD8 phenotype based on the CD4+ and CD8+ repertoires, which had been sequenced separately. TCRdb's own reprocessing of the public reads used fastp at Q25 and MiXCR and kept productive beta chains. Rows with a matching CDR3 protein are joined into one entry that keeps the most common DNA and genes. These V and J calls rely on TCRdb rather than the paper's analysis. The sample table lists 350,000 to 450,000 distinct CDR3 sequences, roughly 20% of them with a count of one. The ten largest clones add up to 7.5% to 10% of the sample.

Ficoll-Paque density gradient centrifugation was the method used to isolate PBMCs. The table lists this clonotype with a few counts. The antigen this receptor binds is unknown. One base away there is no much larger clone; base qualities are not given. The source of this sequence is an adult woman who had mild COVID-19 (a few samples of this study predate the infection). The sample titles of this study are shuffled in the database, so cell type and time point are left out; the donor was told from shared clones. The specimen sequenced was PBMCs or a T cell subset sorted from them (not recorded which).

The CDR3 here reads CSVETQLQETQYF. The bases are TGCAGCGTTGAAACGCAGCTTCAAGAGACCCAGTACTTC. The rearranged chain carries TRBV29-1 and TRBJ2-5, with the D gene not confidently named. The junction shows trimming of 2 bases on V and 2 bases on J, plus 9 bases between the germline ends. Looking up the germline V gene yields CDR1 SQVTM and CDR2 ANQGSEA. The CDR3 runs 13 amino acids, cysteine and phenylalanine included. The DNA shown is the 39-base CDR3, in frame from base 1.